The 2 T cell receptor beta chains reported below all come from one sample, sequenced in a study of T cell responses to AZD1222 COVID-19 vaccine. Data came from immunoSEQ multiplex PCR; TCRdb stores just in-frame clones and leaves some out. The table has about 180,000 clones, around 90% seen once. Specimen: peripheral blood, collected on day 0 of AZD1222 vaccination. Source of these receptors: an adult in good health.

J is TRBJ2-1 and V is TRBV3-1 (or the pseudogene TRBV3-2); D remains unclear. The length of the CDR3 is 14 residues. V shed 0 bases and J shed 5 bases, with 8 bases lying between them. The germline CDR1 and CDR2 sequences are LGHDT and YNNKEL (reference sequence). CDR3 amino acids: CASSQEDRHNEQFF. CDR3 nucleotide sequence: TGTGCCAGCAGCCAAGAGGACCGGCACAATGAGCAGTTCTTC.

V and J are TRBV3-1 (or the pseudogene TRBV3-2) and TRBJ2-7; D is possibly TRBD1 or TRBD2 (5 bases each). V lost 1 base and J 6 bases, leaving 10 bases between the germline ends. Per the germline V gene, CDR1 is LGHDT and CDR2 is YNNKEL (reference sequence). CDR3 length equals 13 residues. Written as DNA, the CDR3 is TGTGCCAGCAGCCAAGTTTTCGGGGCCGAGCAGTACTTC. This sequence encodes CASSQVFGAEQYF.